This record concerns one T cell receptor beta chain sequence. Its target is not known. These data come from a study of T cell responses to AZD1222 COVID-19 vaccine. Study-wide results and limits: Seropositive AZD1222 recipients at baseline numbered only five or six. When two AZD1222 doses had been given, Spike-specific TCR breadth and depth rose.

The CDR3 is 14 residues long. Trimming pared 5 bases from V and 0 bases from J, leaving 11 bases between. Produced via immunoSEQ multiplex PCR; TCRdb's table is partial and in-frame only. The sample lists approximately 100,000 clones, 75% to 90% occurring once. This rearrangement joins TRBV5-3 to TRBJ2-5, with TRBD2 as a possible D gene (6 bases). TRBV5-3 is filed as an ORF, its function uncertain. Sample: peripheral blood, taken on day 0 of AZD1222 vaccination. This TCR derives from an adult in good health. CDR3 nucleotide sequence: TGTGCCAGAAGGTGCCGGGACTACCAAGAGACCCAGTACTTC. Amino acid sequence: CARRCRDYQETQYF.